The clone carrying this T cell receptor (beta chain) appeared many times. Its antigen is not identified. The germline V and J ends were trimmed by 0 bases and 10 bases, with 18 bases remaining between them. Germline V lookup: CDR1 LGHNA, CDR2 YSLEER. This CDR3 spans 15 amino acids. MiXCR, applied by TCRdb to the 5' RACE reads, yields one record per CDR3 protein. Of about 510,000 distinct CDR3 sequences listed, approximately 5.3% were seen once; the top ten hold 3.5%. The data are from a study of CD8 T cells in ankylosing spondylitis. Overall study results and limits: A TCR beta motif made of 7 to 9 highly homologous variants seemed typical of ankylosing spondylitis blood.

J is TRBJ1-1 and V is TRBV4-3, with a weak D call TRBD1 (5 bases). The specimen was blood, either unsorted or a sorted T cell fraction (not recorded which). The receptor was derived from a male donor with ankylosing spondylitis. CDR3 sequence (DNA): TGCGCCAGCAGCCAAGATTTAGGGACGATGGTGGGAGCTTTCTTT. Its translation is CASSQDLGTMVGAFF.